The 14 T cell receptor beta chains reported below all come from one sample, sequenced in a study of siplizumab effects on memory and regulatory T cells (dated by TCRdb to the late 2010s). The library was made by the immunoSEQ multiplex PCR assay. This immuneACCESS table, as held by TCRdb, lists in-frame sequences with V and J called but not all clones. Of the missing ones, under half trace to an unresolved V gene in checked studies; the others have no known cause. In all, the sample holds fewer than 120,000 clones, and over 85% of those were seen once. The ten biggest clones cover 1.3% of the sample. Specimen: CD4+ T cells sorted from blood. Source of these receptors: a human donor in good health.

V is TRBV6-1 and J is TRBJ1-1; D is unresolved. CDR3 length: 14 residues. From germline, CDR1 is MNHNS and CDR2 SASEGT. V was cut by 1 base and J by 4 bases, with 10 bases left in between. CDR3 region: CASSEVGFRTEAFF. CDR3 DNA sequence: TGTGCCAGCAGTGAAGTAGGGTTCCGCACTGAAGCTTTCTTT.

As DNA, the CDR3 is TGTGCCAGCAGCTTAGGTGGCGACCCCACAGATACGCAGTATTTT. Translating gives CASSLGGDPTDTQYF. The chain joins TRBV7-9 to TRBJ2-3; D unresolved. In germline, CDR1 is SEHNR, CDR2 FQNEAQ (reference sequence). CDR3 length: 15 amino acids. With 1 base removed from V and 2 bases from J, the gap between germline ends came to 10 bases.

The gene calls are TRBV5-4 and TRBJ2-7, with D possibly being TRBD1 (7 bases). Trimming removed 4 bases at V and 7 bases at J, with 18 bases between. The CDR3 sequence is 14 residues long. Germline V gives CDR1 SGHNT, CDR2 YYREEE (reference sequence). The CDR3 DNA is TGTGCCAGCAGCGCTGGGGGGACAGCTCCGGAGCAGTACTTC. As protein: CASSAGGTAPEQYF.

The V and J genes are TRBV10-3 and TRBJ2-1, with 9 nucleotides matching TRBD1. This CDR3 is 14 amino acids long. J was trimmed by 0 bases and V by 9 bases; bases with no gene match: 3. CDR1 is ENHRY, CDR2 SYGVKD, per germline. CDR3 nucleotide sequence: TGTGCCATAGCGGGACAGGGCTCCTACAATGAGCAGTTCTTC. Protein: CAIAGQGSYNEQFF.

This chain joins TRBV10-3 and TRBJ1-2; tentative D call: TRBD1 (6 bases). This CDR3 has 16 residues. Germline V gives CDR1 ENHRY, CDR2 SYGVKD. V lost 7 bases and J lost 6, with 24 bases in between. CDR3 sequence: CAINSRDKTRVDGYTF. CDR3 DNA: TGTGCCATCAACTCACGGGACAAAACGCGGGTCGATGGCTACACCTTC.

The V and J genes are TRBV7-3 and TRBJ2-1, with a possible D match to TRBD1 (6 bases). V was pared by 0 bases and J by 3 bases, with 12 bases between. There are 16 residues in the CDR3. Per germline, CDR1 SGHTA and CDR2 FQGTGA. DNA for the CDR3: TGTGCCAGCAGCTTAACTGGCAGGGGCCTCTACAATGAGCAGTTCTTC. This translates into CASSLTGRGLYNEQFF.

This clone was observed once. V and J are TRBV5-8 and TRBJ2-3; the match to TRBD2 covers 12 bases. This CDR3 contains 16 residues. Germline CDR1 is SGHTS and CDR2 is YDEGEE. V gave up 0 bases and J gave up 5 bases; unmatched junction bases: 4. CDR3: CASSLGTSGDQDTQYF. The CDR3 nucleotides read TGTGCCAGCAGCTTGGGGACTAGCGGGGATCAAGATACGCAGTATTTT. The full variable domain, with the rest looked up from reference TRBV5-8 and TRBJ2-3, is EAGVTQSPTHLIKTRGQQATLRCSPISGHTSVYWYQQALGLGLQFLLWYDEGEERNRGNFPPRFSGRQFPNYSSELNVNALELEDSALYLCASSLGTSGDQDTQYFGPGTRLTVL.

The chain joins TRBV5-6 to TRBJ2-5; possibly TRBD2 for D (6 bases). V was cut by 0 bases and J by 6 bases, with 12 bases left in between. Germline V gives CDR1 SGHDT, CDR2 YYEEEE. The CDR3 sequence is 14 residues long. The CDR3 loop reads CASSLDGRPKTQYF. In nucleotides, the CDR3 is TGTGCCAGCAGCTTGGATGGGAGGCCCAAGACCCAGTACTTC.

The gene calls are TRBV11-2 and TRBJ2-5, with a possible D match to TRBD2 (6 bases). The V gene lost 9 bases and the J gene lost 4 bases, with 12 bases spanning the gap. This CDR3 contains 12 residues. CDR1 is SGHAT and CDR2 is FQNNGV in the germline V gene. In nucleotides, the CDR3 is TGTGCCAGTGGAGGGCCTGGAGAGACCCAGTACTTC. This encodes CASGGPGETQYF.

The chain is built from TRBV10-3 and TRBJ2-1; 10 bases are a match to TRBD2. There are 16 residues in the CDR3. Germline CDR1 ENHRY, CDR2 SYGVKD. With 0 bases clipped from V and 6 bases from J, the junction kept 5 bases outside the gene matches. CDR3 sequence: CAISESRLAGVNEQFF. The CDR3 DNA is TGTGCCATCAGTGAGTCCCGCCTAGCGGGAGTCAATGAGCAGTTCTTC.

This clone was observed once. The V gene is TRBV4-1, the J gene TRBJ1-5; 8 bases fit TRBD1. J was trimmed by 2 bases and V by 6 bases; bases with no gene match: 3. In germline, CDR1 is MGHRA, CDR2 YSYEKL. CDR3 length equals 14 residues. CDR3 protein: CASRQTGGNQPQHF. The CDR3 nucleotides read TGCGCCAGCAGACAGACAGGGGGCAATCAGCCCCAGCATTTT.

This clone was counted a single time. V is TRBV18 and J is TRBJ2-1; TRBD2 agrees at 11 bases. V lost 2 bases, J lost 7 bases, and 4 bases stayed unmatched. The CDR3 runs 15 residues. Germline CDR1 is KGHSH and CDR2 is LQKENI. CDR3: CASSPGGLAENEQFF. In nucleotides, the CDR3 is TGTGCCAGCTCACCAGGGGGACTAGCGGAGAATGAGCAGTTCTTC.

V usage is TRBV5-4 and J usage is TRBJ2-5, with a possible D match to TRBD1 (5 bases). The ends were cut back, 4 bases at V and 5 bases at J, with 24 bases in the middle. The V gene's germline CDR1 is SGHNT and CDR2 YYREEE (reference sequence). This CDR3 comprises 17 residues. The DNA of the CDR3 is TGTGCCAGCAGCAAGTCCCCCACCGGCAGGGCCAAGGAGACCCAGTACTTC. This translates into CASSKSPTGRAKETQYF.

This clone was detected only once. This chain uses TRBV6-1 with TRBJ1-5; weak D call: TRBD1 (6 bases). V gave up 6 bases and J gave up 7 bases, with 13 bases separating them. The CDR3 totals 13 residues. From germline, CDR1 is MNHNS and CDR2 SASEGT. CDR3 sequence: CASSSWGGQPQHF. Written as DNA, the CDR3 is TGTGCCAGCAGCTCTTGGGGGGGCCAGCCCCAGCATTTT.